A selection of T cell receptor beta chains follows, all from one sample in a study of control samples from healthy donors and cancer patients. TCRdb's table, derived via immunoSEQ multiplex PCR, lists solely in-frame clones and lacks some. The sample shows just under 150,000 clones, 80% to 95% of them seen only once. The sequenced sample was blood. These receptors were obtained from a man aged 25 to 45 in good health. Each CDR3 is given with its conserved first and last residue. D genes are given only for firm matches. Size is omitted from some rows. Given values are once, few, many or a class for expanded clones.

CAWSVSWANSNYGYTF TGTGCCTGGAGTGTATCTTGGGCAAATAGTAACTATGGCTACACCTTC . TRBV30 . TRBJ1-2
CASSEGSFNYGYTF TGTGCCAGCAGTGAGGGCAGTTTCAACTATGGCTACACCTTC . TRBV2 . TRBJ1-2
CASSEQGQDNSPLHF TGTGCCAGCAGCGAACAGGGGCAGGATAATTCACCCCTCCACTTT TRBD1 TRBV5-5 . TRBJ1-6
CASSFGRESQPQHF TGTGCCAGCAGCTTCGGCAGGGAATCTCAGCCCCAGCATTTT . TRBV11-2 . TRBJ1-5
CASSLGLGSYEQYF TGCGCCAGCAGCTTGGGACTCGGCTCCTACGAGCAGTACTTC . TRBV5-1 . TRBJ2-7
CAWSGDSYSGNTIYF TGTGCCTGGAGCGGCGACAGTTACTCTGGAAACACCATATATTTT . TRBV30 . TRBJ1-3
CASSRALEQYF TGTGCCAGCAGCCGAGCTCTCGAGCAGTACTTC . TRBV13 . TRBJ2-7
CASSATGSNEQFF TGTGCCAGCAGTGCGACAGGGAGCAATGAGCAGTTCTTC TRBD1 TRBV28 . TRBJ2-1
CASSDGGNTGELFF TGTGCCAGCAGTGATGGCGGGAACACCGGGGAGCTGTTTTTT . TRBV2 few TRBJ2-2
CASSLAGGRPQHF TGTGCCAGCAGCTTAGCAGGCGGGAGGCCCCAGCATTTT . TRBV7-9 once TRBJ1-5
CASSLVSDTQYF TGTGCCAGCAGTTTAGTTTCTGATACGCAGTATTTT . TRBV12-3/TRBV12-4 . TRBJ2-3
CASSLGELAGRDTQYF TGTGCCAGCAGCTTAGGGGAATTAGCGGGGAGGGATACGCAGTATTTT TRBD2 TRBV11-2 . TRBJ2-3
CASSVSGGAIDTQYF TGTGCCAGCAGCGTTAGCGGGGGGGCCATAGATACGCAGTATTTT TRBD2 TRBV9 . TRBJ2-3
CASSLRAAPPVLTF TGTGCCAGCAGCTTAAGAGCGGCCCCCCCCGTCCTGACTTTC . TRBV13 . TRBJ2-6
CSVATGGAFF TGCAGCGTTGCAACAGGGGGGGCTTTCTTT TRBD1 TRBV29-1 once TRBJ1-1
CASSSGTGPTDTQYF TGTGCCAGCAGCTCCGGGACAGGGCCCACAGATACGCAGTATTTT TRBD1 TRBV11-3 . TRBJ2-3
CASSMKQGRGQPQHF TGTGCCAGTAGTATGAAACAGGGACGGGGTCAGCCCCAGCATTTT . TRBV19 few TRBJ1-5
CASSDIGSYTDTQYF TGTGCCAGCAGTGACATTGGGTCTTACACAGATACGCAGTATTTT . TRBV27 . TRBJ2-3
CASSQTLAGGPHDEQFF TGTGCCAGCAGCCAAACGTTAGCGGGGGGGCCTCACGATGAGCAGTTCTTC TRBD2 TRBV11-2 . TRBJ2-1
CASSSPFSGGPSYEQYF TGTGCCAGCAGTTCGCCGTTTAGCGGGGGACCCTCCTACGAGCAGTACTTC TRBD2 TRBV27 . TRBJ2-7
CASSIGVSYNSPLHF TGTGCCAGTAGTATAGGGGTCTCCTATAATTCACCCCTCCACTTT . TRBV19 once TRBJ1-6
CASSKPGQDTEAFF TGCGCCAGCAGCAAGCCGGGACAAGACACTGAAGCTTTCTTT . TRBV5-1 . TRBJ1-1
CASSLRGPEQYF TGCGCCAGCAGCTTGAGGGGACCCGAGCAGTACTTC . TRBV5-1 . TRBJ2-7
CASSPLALSHYGYTF TGTGCCAGCAGCCCCTTGGCCCTGTCCCACTATGGCTACACCTTC . TRBV11-2 once TRBJ1-2
CASSLGPSYEQYF TGTGCCAGCAGCTTAGGCCCTTCCTACGAGCAGTACTTC . TRBV7-2 . TRBJ2-7
CASRPGTSGGSDTQYF TGTGCCAGCAGACCCGGGACTAGCGGGGGGTCAGATACGCAGTATTTT TRBD2 TRBV27 . TRBJ2-3
CASREDRGSAEAFF TGTGCCAGCAGGGAGGACAGAGGGAGCGCTGAAGCTTTCTTT . TRBV27 . TRBJ1-1
CASSDSRRQGRVNSNQPQHF TGTGCCAGCAGTGACTCGAGACGGCAGGGGAGGGTCAATAGCAATCAGCCCCAGCATTTT . TRBV6-4 . TRBJ1-5
CASFDRTDTQYF TGTGCCAGCTTCGACAGGACAGATACGCAGTATTTT . TRBV6-5 few TRBJ2-3
CASSLYSAGEAFF TGTGCCAGCAGCTTATATAGTGCAGGGGAAGCTTTCTTT . TRBV7-9 . TRBJ1-1
CASSVSQGTPEAFF TGTGCCAGCAGTGTATCACAGGGTACTCCTGAAGCTTTCTTT . TRBV6-4 once TRBJ1-1
CAWSPQGYYEQYF TGTGCCTGGAGTCCCCAAGGATACTACGAGCAGTACTTC . TRBV30 . TRBJ2-7
CASSVGGLQETQYF TGTGCCAGCAGCGTAGGGGGACTACAAGAGACCCAGTACTTC TRBD2 TRBV9 few TRBJ2-5
CASTLGLAEDTQYF TGTGCCAGCACCCTGGGACTAGCGGAGGATACGCAGTATTTT TRBD2 TRBV28 . TRBJ2-3
CASSSLRSGRGPNNQPQHF TGTGCCAGCAGCTCTTTGAGGAGTGGCAGGGGGCCGAACAATCAGCCCCAGCATTTT TRBD1 TRBV7-3 few TRBJ1-5
CASSVDRGYEQYF TGTGCCAGTAGTGTAGACAGGGGTTACGAGCAGTACTTC TRBD1 TRBV19 . TRBJ2-7
CASTPDITYGYTF TGTGCCAGTACCCCGGACATTACCTATGGCTACACCTTC . TRBV19 . TRBJ1-2
CASRDSQRETQYF TGTGCCAGCAGGGATAGTCAGAGGGAGACCCAGTACTTC . TRBV6-5 . TRBJ2-5
CASSFYPPEDRDYGYTF TGTGCCAGCAGCTTTTACCCCCCGGAGGACAGAGATTATGGCTACACCTTC . TRBV7-3 . TRBJ1-2
CASSSGQGAGGANVLTF TGTGCCAGCAGCTCGGGACAGGGGGCCGGCGGGGCCAACGTCCTGACTTTC TRBD1 TRBV5-4 . TRBJ2-6
CASSSPTVAGVHNEQFF TGTGCCAGCAGTTCCCCTACCGTAGCGGGGGTCCACAATGAGCAGTTCTTC TRBD2 TRBV28 . TRBJ2-1
CASSRDLNEKLFF TGTGCCAGCAGTCGAGACCTTAATGAAAAACTGTTTTTT . TRBV28 . TRBJ1-4
CASSVGGGGNYHGYTF TGTGCCAGCAGCGTAGGTGGAGGGGGCAACTATCATGGCTACACCTTC TRBD1 TRBV9 . TRBJ1-2
CASSRGGRTDTQYF TGTGCCAGCAGTCGGGGGGGTCGTACAGATACGCAGTATTTT TRBD2 TRBV9 . TRBJ2-3
CATSQGMRASPQKTEAFF TGCGCCACCAGCCAAGGGATGAGAGCATCCCCACAGAAGACTGAAGCTTTCTTT . TRBV4-1 . TRBJ1-1
CASSESSITEAFF TGCGCCAGCAGTGAGTCGTCGATCACTGAAGCTTTCTTT . TRBV10-1 . TRBJ1-1
CSVEGRGNTGELFF TGCAGCGTTGAAGGGCGGGGGAACACCGGGGAGCTGTTTTTT . TRBV29-1 . TRBJ2-2
CASSSGGGAEFF TGTGCCAGCAGCTCAGGAGGGGGGGCGGAGTTCTTC . TRBV5-6 . TRBJ2-1